This T cell receptor beta chain was recorded in a study of T cell changes during pregnancy in multiple sclerosis. Libraries were prepared by immunoSEQ multiplex PCR; TCRdb keeps only in-frame clonotypes and omits some of them. This sample carries some 60,000 clones, roughly 90% of them seen once, and the ten largest clones take 1.8%. Germline V lookup: CDR1 WNHNN, CDR2 SYGVQD (reference sequence). The CDR3 totals 14 residues. The J segment lost 4 bases and the V segment lost 4 bases, leaving 5 bases of the junction unmatched. This receptor was taken from a female donor with multiple sclerosis, enrolled in a pregnancy study. The sample in question was peripheral blood, obtained after pregnancy. This sequence joins TRBV10-1 and TRBJ1-1; 8 bases match TRBD1. Here the CDR3 DNA reads TGCGCCAGCAGTGCCTTAACAGGGGGCACTGAAGCTTTCTTT. Protein: CASSALTGGTEAFF.